This passage covers 7 T cell receptor beta chains from one sample sequenced in a study. Each CDR3 protein is one row after TCRdb ran MiXCR on the RT-PCR reads. Of hundreds of thousands of distinct CDR3 sequences in the sample, approximately 14% were seen once. The sequencing sample was made of memory CD4+ T cells from blood. These receptors originate from a female donor in good health, serving as a healthy control.

This clonotype has ten or more counts. One junction end disagrees with the germline gene, perhaps due to a read error. The rearrangement links TRBV18 to TRBJ1-1, with D perhaps TRBD1 (5 bases). Germline V gene sequence: CDR1 KGHSH, CDR2 LQKENI. CDR3 size: 14 residues. Here the CDR3 reads CASAPTGSGTEAFF. Written as DNA, the CDR3 is TGTGCCAGCGCACCCACAGGATCTGGCACTGAAGCTTTCTTT.

This clonotype was recorded a few times. The genes are TRBV3-1 and TRBJ2-1; 10 positions match TRBD2. In germline, CDR1 is LGHDT, CDR2 YNNKEL (reference sequence). Losses at the gene ends were 0 bases for V and 0 bases for J; bases not matched to a gene: 8. CDR3 length equals 19 residues. The CDR3 nucleotides are TGTGCCAGCAGCCAAGAATCGAGCGGGAGGGAGGACTCCTACAATGAGCAGTTCTTC. Its protein is CASSQESSGREDSYNEQFF.

At least ten counts were recorded for this clonotype. CDR3 sequence: CASSPSNPNSGSYEQYF. In DNA, the CDR3 is TGTGCCAGCAGCCCCTCAAATCCAAATTCCGGGTCTTACGAGCAGTACTTC. The chain uses TRBV7-6 and TRBJ2-7; D gene unclear. V was trimmed by 5 bases and J by 4 bases, leaving 24 bases between them. The CDR3 sequence is 17 residues long. CDR1 is SGHVS, CDR2 FNYEAQ, per germline.

This clonotype was counted between two and nine times. The chain links TRBV6-5 to TRBJ2-2, with TRBD2 matching over 11 bases. Germline V lookup: CDR1 MNHEY, CDR2 SVGAGI. This CDR3 is 18 amino acids long. J was trimmed by 4 bases and V by 6 bases; bases with no gene match: 13. Here the CDR3 DNA reads TGTGCCAGCAGACTCCAGTACCGACTAGCGGGGTCCACCGGGGAGCTGTTTTTT. It encodes CASRLQYRLAGSTGELFF.

This chain links TRBV5-1 with TRBJ2-7; D is possibly TRBD1 (5 bases). V was clipped by 1 base and J by 2 bases, with 10 bases between them. The germline V gene encodes CDR1 SGHRS and CDR2 YFSETQ. The CDR3 extends over 14 amino acids. In DNA, the CDR3 is TGCGCCAGCAGCTTGTATCCGGACACCTACGAGCAGTACTTC. It translates to CASSLYPDTYEQYF.

This clonotype was detected a few times. V and J are TRBV10-3 and TRBJ1-1; D might be TRBD1 (5 bases). V gave up 4 bases and J gave up 1 base, with 10 bases separating them. From germline, CDR1 is ENHRY and CDR2 SYGVKD. There are 14 residues in the CDR3. CDR3 bases: TGTGCCATCAGTGCAAGGGACGGGAACACTGAAGCTTTCTTT. It translates to CAISARDGNTEAFF.

The chain joins TRBV7-9 to TRBJ2-5; TRBD1 aligns across 8 bases. V gave up 5 bases and J gave up 4 bases; unmatched junction bases: 3. The CDR3 sequence is 13 residues long. Germline loops: CDR1 SEHNR, CDR2 FQNEAQ (reference sequence). The CDR3 loop is CASSRTGTETQYF. The CDR3 nucleotides read TGTGCCAGCAGCCGGACAGGGACAGAGACCCAGTACTTC.